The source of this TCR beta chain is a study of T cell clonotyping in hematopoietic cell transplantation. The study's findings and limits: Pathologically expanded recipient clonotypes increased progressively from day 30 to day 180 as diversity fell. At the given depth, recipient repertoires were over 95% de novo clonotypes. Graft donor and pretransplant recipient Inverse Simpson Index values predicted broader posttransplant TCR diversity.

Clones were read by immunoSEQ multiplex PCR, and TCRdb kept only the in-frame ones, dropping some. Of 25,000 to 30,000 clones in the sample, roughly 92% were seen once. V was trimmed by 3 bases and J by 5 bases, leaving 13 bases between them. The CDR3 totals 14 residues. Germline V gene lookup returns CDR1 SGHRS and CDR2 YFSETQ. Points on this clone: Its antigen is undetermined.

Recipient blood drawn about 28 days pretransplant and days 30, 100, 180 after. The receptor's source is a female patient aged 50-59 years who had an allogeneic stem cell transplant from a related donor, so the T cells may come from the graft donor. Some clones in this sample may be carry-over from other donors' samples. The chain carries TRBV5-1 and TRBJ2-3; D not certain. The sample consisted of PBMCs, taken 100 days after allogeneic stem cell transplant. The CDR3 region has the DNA TGCGCCAGCAGCTCCGCGACCCCGGGAGATACGCAGTATTTT. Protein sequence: CASSSATPGDTQYF. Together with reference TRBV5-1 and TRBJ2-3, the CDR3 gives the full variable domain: KAGVTQTPRYLIKTRGQQVTLSCSPISGHRSVSWYQQTPGQGLQFLFEYFSETQRNKGNFPGRFSGRQFSNSRSEMNVSTLELGDSALYLCASSSATPGDTQYFGPGTRLTVL.